Below, 18 T cell receptor beta chains from the same sample are listed, as sequenced in a study of cytomegalovirus exposure and HLA in healthy donors. The primer mix had 60 Vbeta and 13 Jbeta primers. Repertoires were generated with immunoSEQ multiplex PCR, while TCRdb's copy carries only in-frame clones and drops some. The data show 96,000 or so clones, 60% to 75% seen once. Specimen: PBMCs. These receptors were collected from a woman between 65 and 79 years old in good health and CMV-seropositive.

The J gene is TRBJ2-2, the V gene TRBV19; 7 bases are a match to TRBD1. Looked up from germline, CDR1 is LNHDA and CDR2 is SQIVND (reference sequence). Trimming cost V 7 bases and J 0 bases; bases outside gene matches: 5. The CDR3 contains 15 residues. The CDR3 protein is CASTLGQSNTGELFF. The CDR3 DNA is TGTGCCAGTACCCTGGGACAGTCGAACACCGGGGAGCTGTTTTTT. The full variable domain, its missing parts supplied by reference TRBV19 and TRBJ2-2, is DGGITQSPKYLFRKEGQNVTLSCEQNLNHDAMYWYRQDPGQGLRLIYYSQIVNDFQKGDIAEGYSVSREKKESFPLTVTSAQKNPTAFYLCASTLGQSNTGELFFGEGSRLTVL.

The chain employs TRBV5-4 and TRBJ1-4, with no clear D. This CDR3 spans 13 amino acids. Germline loops: CDR1 SGHNT, CDR2 YYREEE (reference sequence). Trimming took off 0 bases at V and 3 bases at J, with 3 bases between the two ends. CDR3 amino acids: CASSLGANEKLFF. CDR3 in DNA: TGTGCCAGCAGCTTGGGAGCTAATGAAAAACTGTTTTTT.

This clone occurred once. V is TRBV19 and J is TRBJ1-5, with TRBD1 as a possible D gene (6 bases). V was trimmed by 7 bases and J by 4 bases, leaving 17 bases between them. Germline lookup yields CDR1 LNHDA and CDR2 SQIVND (reference sequence). The CDR3 extends over 15 amino acids. The CDR3 spells CASTSLRTANQPQHF. CDR3 coding DNA: TGTGCCAGTACCTCCCTAAGGACAGCAAATCAGCCCCAGCATTTT.

The chain couples TRBV6-5 to TRBJ1-2; 7 nucleotides line up with TRBD1. V lost 1 base and J lost 2; bases outside the gene matches: 4. CDR1 is MNHEY and CDR2 is SVGAGI in the germline V gene. There are 15 residues in the CDR3. DNA for the CDR3: TGTGCCAGCAGTTACTTTGGACAGGAGAACTATGGCTACACCTTC. Translated, it gives CASSYFGQENYGYTF.

The rearrangement links TRBV7-3 to TRBJ2-7; 10 nucleotides align to TRBD1. Germline-derived CDR1 and CDR2 are SGHTA and FQGTGA. With 2 bases clipped from V and 6 bases from J, the junction kept 10 bases outside the gene matches. The CDR3 extends over 16 amino acids. Here the CDR3 DNA reads TGTGCCAGCAGCTTACGTACCGGGACAGGGGAGGGCGAGCAGTACTTC. This sequence encodes CASSLRTGTGEGEQYF.

J is TRBJ1-1 and V is TRBV6-1, with D possibly TRBD1 on 6 matching bases. Germline V gene lookup returns CDR1 MNHNS and CDR2 SASEGT. Trimming left V 6 bases short and J 1 base short, with 15 bases between. This CDR3 spans 15 amino acids. The CDR3 DNA sequence: TGTGCCAGCAGGGCGGGGGCCGATGGGAACACTGAAGCTTTCTTT. Protein sequence: CASRAGADGNTEAFF.

The gene calls are TRBV6-6 and TRBJ2-3; 7 nucleotides match TRBD1. The ends lost 5 bases at V and 7 bases at J; junction bases unmatched: 6. This CDR3 comprises 13 residues. CDR1 is MNHNY, CDR2 SVGAGI, per germline (reference sequence). The chain's CDR3 is CASSQTGKYTQYF. CDR3 nucleotide sequence: TGTGCCAGCAGTCAGACAGGGAAGTATACGCAGTATTTT.

The gene calls are TRBV6-4 and TRBJ2-2; 7 nucleotides align to TRBD2. This CDR3 has 16 amino acids. CDR1 and CDR2 from the germline V gene are MRHNA and SNTAGT. V lost 3 bases to trimming and J lost 6 bases; unmatched junction nucleotides: 10. CDR3 DNA sequence: TGTGCCAGCAGTGAGACGACCGCGGCGGGGGCCGGGGAGCTGTTTTTT. Translated: CASSETTAAGAGELFF.

The CDR3 DNA follows: TGCGCCAGCAGCTCTCAGGGGGATAATGAAAAACTGTTTTTT. Protein product: CASSSQGDNEKLFF. J is TRBJ1-4 and V is TRBV5-1, with 7 bases that match TRBD1. The CDR3 is made up of 14 amino acids. Trimming at V came to 3 bases and at J to 4 bases, leaving 3 bases not matched to a gene. CDR1 is SGHRS, CDR2 YFSETQ, per germline.

The chain carries TRBV5-4 and TRBJ1-1; 7 positions agree with TRBD1. This CDR3 region has 17 residues. Germline V gene data show CDR1 as SGHNT and CDR2 as YYREEE (reference sequence). The V and J ends lost 5 bases and 6 bases, in that order; junction bases with no gene match: 19. CDR3 region: CASSNHRQGRGGAEAFF. The DNA for the CDR3 is TGTGCCAGCAGTAACCATAGACAGGGTCGGGGGGGGGCTGAAGCTTTCTTT.

To note about this clone: Other DNA sequences from this sample encode an identical CDR3 as well. The V gene is TRBV7-2, the J gene TRBJ2-1; D might be TRBD2 (6 bases). The CDR3 extends over 15 amino acids. CDR1 is SGHTA, CDR2 FQGNSA, per germline. Deletions cut 1 base from V and 1 base from J, with 8 bases between. This chain's CDR3 is CASSLVRGSYNEQFF. CDR3 bases: TGTGCCAGCAGCTTAGTACGGGGGTCCTACAATGAGCAGTTCTTC.

This clone was picked up a small number of times. This chain links TRBV28 with TRBJ1-1, with TRBD1 matching over 8 bases. The CDR3 has 15 amino acids. Germline CDR1 reads MDHEN; CDR2 reads SYDVKM. V lost 2 bases and J lost 3; bases outside the gene matches: 5. CDR3 sequence reads: CASSLNAGGDTEAFF. The CDR3 nucleotides read TGTGCCAGCAGTTTAAACGCAGGGGGCGACACTGAAGCTTTCTTT.

The chain recombines TRBV7-2 with TRBJ2-1; D gene ambiguous. Germline assignment: CDR1 SGHTA and CDR2 FQGNSA. The CDR3 has 12 residues. V lost 4 bases, J lost 9 bases, and 10 bases lay in between. The CDR3 spells CASSSPPREQFF. The CDR3 nucleotides read TGTGCCAGCAGCTCTCCTCCTCGTGAGCAGTTCTTC.

This chain connects TRBV5-4 to TRBJ2-5, with 8 bases aligning to TRBD1. V lost 6 bases, J lost 5 bases, and 12 bases stayed unmatched. Germline CDR1 reads SGHNT; CDR2 reads YYREEE (reference sequence). The CDR3 consists of 15 residues. The CDR3 DNA reads TGTGCCAGCAACCTCGACAGGGGACTGGGGGAGACCCAGTACTTC. Amino acids: CASNLDRGLGETQYF.

The chain recombines TRBV5-1 with TRBJ2-2; maybe TRBD1 (6 bases). Germline-derived CDR1 and CDR2 are SGHRS and YFSETQ. The length of the CDR3 is 15 residues. V was trimmed by 1 base and J by 4 bases, leaving 11 bases between them. The CDR3 protein is CASSLSGTLTGELFF. The CDR3 DNA reads as TGCGCCAGCAGCTTGTCGGGGACACTCACCGGGGAGCTGTTTTTT.

The chain combines TRBV28 with TRBJ2-2, with D perhaps TRBD1 (6 bases). This CDR3 contains 16 residues. Deletions cut 3 bases from V and 2 bases from J, with 13 bases between. Germline lookup yields CDR1 MDHEN and CDR2 SYDVKM. The CDR3 region is CASSFAGTPNTGELFF. The CDR3 DNA sequence: TGTGCCAGCAGTTTTGCCGGGACACCAAACACCGGGGAGCTGTTTTTT. Full variable domain (remainder filled in from reference TRBV28 and TRBJ2-2): DVKVTQSSRYLVKRTGEKVFLECVQDMDHENMFWYRQDPGLGLRLIYFSYDVKMKEKGDIPEGYSVSREKKERFSLILESASTNQTSMYLCASSFAGTPNTGELFFGEGSRLTVL.

This chain joins TRBV5-1 and TRBJ2-2; D might be TRBD1 (6 bases). The CDR3 has 19 residues. V gave up 0 bases and J gave up 4 bases, with 22 bases separating them. CDR1 is SGHRS, CDR2 YFSETQ, per germline. Here the CDR3 reads CASSLALGRGLFGTGELFF. The CDR3 nucleotides read TGCGCCAGCAGCTTGGCCCTGGGCAGGGGATTGTTTGGCACCGGGGAGCTGTTTTTT.

This chain joins TRBV11-2 and TRBJ2-2; D perhaps matches TRBD1 (6 bases). The ends were cut back, 6 bases at V and 8 bases at J, with 16 bases in the middle. This CDR3 comprises 14 residues. Per germline, CDR1 SGHAT and CDR2 FQNNGV. CDR3 sequence: CASSWTAQWGELFF. The CDR3 nucleotides are TGTGCCAGCAGTTGGACAGCCCAATGGGGGGAGCTGTTTTTT.